The rows below give T cell receptor beta chains drawn from one sample of a study of T-cell memory formation after mild COVID-19. A single record per CDR3 protein comes from TCRdb applying MiXCR to the 5' RACE reads. The sample yields nearly 350,000 distinct CDR3 sequences, roughly 13% seen once. What was sequenced was PBMCs or a T cell subset sorted from them (not recorded which). These receptor sequences come from a man between 18 and 29 years old who had mild COVID-19 (a few samples of this study predate the infection). Cell type and time point are not known. Both conserved end residues are part of each CDR3. Size tells how often a clone was seen (once, few, many) or the class of an expanded clone, and some rows leave it out.

TRBV6-1	few	TRBJ1-6	CASSEEGRVRNSPLHF
TRBV7-9	NA	TRBJ1-1	CASTPQRAGSTEAFF
TRBV29-1	NA	TRBJ2-2	CSVRTVTGELFF
TRBV6-6	NA	TRBJ1-1	CASRLGDGTEAFF
TRBV20-1	few	TRBJ2-7	CSAAGDNYEQYF
TRBV4-1	NA	TRBJ1-2	CASSQAPNENYGYTF
TRBV2	few	TRBJ2-3	CASSPGTFRSTDTQYF
TRBV5-5	many	TRBJ2-2	CASSFRQSGTGELFF
TRBV7-9	NA	TRBJ1-2	CASSLRGDHGYTF
TRBV5-1	NA	TRBJ1-5	CASSLAGTGGEPQHF
TRBV7-2	many	TRBJ2-1	CASSSRGAWHEQFF
TRBV7-6	many	TRBJ2-3	CASSLGSSSGASTDTQYF
TRBV28	NA	TRBJ2-1	CASSMTSGATSSYNEQFF
TRBV6-2/TRBV6-3	many	TRBJ2-7	CASSYSTEQYF